The sequence of this T cell receptor (beta chain) was determined in a study of blood T cell repertoires in COVID-19. The wider study: The origin of the acute and convalescent COVID-19 samples was the United States, Italy and Spain. The cDNA or gDNA used as material had been derived from T cells, B-cell-depleted T cells, or PBMCs.

Original data processing: Reference gene primer amplification gave nucleated cell count estimates. TCRdb's copy holds only in-frame clones and misses some; the assay was immunoSEQ multiplex PCR. From that table come the V and J calls and clone size; the DNA was used to work out D and trimming. The table shows 100,000 to 120,000 clones, with approximately 80% occurring only once. V lost 7 bases to trimming and J lost 1 base; unmatched junction nucleotides: 7. The germline V gene encodes CDR1 MDHEN and CDR2 SYDVKM. This CDR3 contains 16 residues. The receptor was isolated from a woman in her sixties or seventies with acute or convalescent COVID-19. V gene TRBV28 combines with J gene TRBJ1-4; 9 bases are a match to TRBD1. Material: peripheral blood. CDR3 DNA sequence: TGTGCCAGCATCTCCACAGGGGGCGGAACTAATGAAAAACTGTTTTTT. Residues: CASISTGGGTNEKLFF.